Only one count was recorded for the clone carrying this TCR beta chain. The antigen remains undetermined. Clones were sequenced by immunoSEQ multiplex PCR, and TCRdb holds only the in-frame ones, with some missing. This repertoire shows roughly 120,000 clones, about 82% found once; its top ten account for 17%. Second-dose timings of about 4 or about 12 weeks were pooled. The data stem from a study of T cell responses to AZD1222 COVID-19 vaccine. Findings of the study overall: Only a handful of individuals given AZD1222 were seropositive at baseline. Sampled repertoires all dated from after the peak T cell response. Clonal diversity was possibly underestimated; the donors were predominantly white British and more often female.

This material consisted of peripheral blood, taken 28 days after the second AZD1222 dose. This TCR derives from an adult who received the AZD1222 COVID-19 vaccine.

Written as DNA, the CDR3 is TGTGCCAGCAGCCTCTATAGGGATAGCTTTGGAAACACCATATATTTT. Translation: CASSLYRDSFGNTIYF. This rearrangement joins TRBV3-1 (or the pseudogene TRBV3-2) to TRBJ1-3; no definite D call. There are 16 residues in the CDR3. Germline V gene data show CDR1 as LGHDT and CDR2 as YNNKEL (reference sequence). Between the trimmed V and J ends, which lost 4 bases and 3 bases, there was a span of 16 bases.